There are many counts of the clone carrying this T cell receptor beta chain. With iRepertoire HTBI primers and Arm-PCR of CDR3 regions, TCR beta libraries were built. TCRdb re-derived calls from the multiplex PCR reads in MiXCR, one entry per CDR3 protein. Of 300,000 to 400,000 distinct CDR3 sequences detected, about a sixth appear once; the ten largest clones hold about 40%. The sample's time point: newly diagnosed GD, antithyroid drugs for less than 3 months. Generation of the TCR library employed RNA extracted from PBMCs. This specimen belongs to a study of regulatory T cells in long-lasting Graves disease. This CDR3 has 17 amino acids. J lost 3 bases, V lost 1 base, and 7 bases had no gene match. Germline values: CDR1 SGHTA, CDR2 FQGNSA.

This clonotype originated in a female donor with Graves disease. The starting material was peripheral blood mononuclear cells (PBMCs), obtained at new diagnosis, from a patient treated with antithyroid drugs. This rearrangement joins TRBV7-2 to TRBJ2-1; TRBD1 matches 9 bases. The CDR3 loop is CASSLDRGLSNYNEQFF. In DNA, the CDR3 is TGTGCCAGCAGCTTAGACAGGGGGCTTAGCAACTACAATGAGCAGTTCTTC.